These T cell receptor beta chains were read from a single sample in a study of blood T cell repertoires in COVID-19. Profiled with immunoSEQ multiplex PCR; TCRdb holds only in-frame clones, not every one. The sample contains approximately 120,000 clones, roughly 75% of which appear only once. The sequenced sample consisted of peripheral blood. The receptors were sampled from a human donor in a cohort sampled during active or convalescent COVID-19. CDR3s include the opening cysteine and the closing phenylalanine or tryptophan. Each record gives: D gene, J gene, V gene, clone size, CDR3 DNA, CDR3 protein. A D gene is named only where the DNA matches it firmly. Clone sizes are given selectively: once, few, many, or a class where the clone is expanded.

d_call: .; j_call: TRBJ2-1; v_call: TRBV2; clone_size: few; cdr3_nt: TGTGCCAGCACCCCCCTCAGGAACAATGAGCAGTTCTTC; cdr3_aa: CASTPLRNNEQFF
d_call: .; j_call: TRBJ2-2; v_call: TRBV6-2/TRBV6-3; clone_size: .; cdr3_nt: TGTGCCAGCAGTTACTTCGCCAGGAGGCTTCAGACCGGGGAGCTGTTTTTT; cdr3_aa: CASSYFARRLQTGELFF
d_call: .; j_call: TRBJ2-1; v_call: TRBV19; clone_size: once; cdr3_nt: TGTGCCAGTACCTCCGGGGGACGCAGCATTAATGAGCAGTTCTTC; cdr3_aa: CASTSGGRSINEQFF
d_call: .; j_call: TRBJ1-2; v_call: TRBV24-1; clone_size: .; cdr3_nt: TGTGCCACCAGTGAGCCCGGACTGTCCTATGGCTACACCTTC; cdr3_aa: CATSEPGLSYGYTF
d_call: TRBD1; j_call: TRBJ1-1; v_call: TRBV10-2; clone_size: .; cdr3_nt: TGCGCCAGCAGTGGATGGACAGGAGTGAACACTGAAGCTTTCTTT; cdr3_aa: CASSGWTGVNTEAFF
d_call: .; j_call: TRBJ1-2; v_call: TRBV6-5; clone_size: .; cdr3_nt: TGTGCCAGCAGTCTAACAGAAACAGGGTTCTATGGCTACACCTTC; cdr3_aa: CASSLTETGFYGYTF
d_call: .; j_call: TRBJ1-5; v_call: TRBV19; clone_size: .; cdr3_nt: TGTGCCAGTAGTATCACCCCCCTCGGGAGCAATCAGCCCCAGCATTTT; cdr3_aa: CASSITPLGSNQPQHF
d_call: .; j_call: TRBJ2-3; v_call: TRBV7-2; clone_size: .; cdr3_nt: TGTGCCAGCAGAACCACCCGGGCCAGGGACACAGATACGCAGTATTTT; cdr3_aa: CASRTTRARDTDTQYF
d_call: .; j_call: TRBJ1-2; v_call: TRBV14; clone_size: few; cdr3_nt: TGTGCCAGCAGCCAGCAGGGGTACTATGGCTACACCTTC; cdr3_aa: CASSQQGYYGYTF
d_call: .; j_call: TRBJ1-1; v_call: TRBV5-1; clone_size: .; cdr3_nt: TGCGCCAGCAGCACGAAGACAGGGAACACTGAAGCTTTCTTT; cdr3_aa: CASSTKTGNTEAFF
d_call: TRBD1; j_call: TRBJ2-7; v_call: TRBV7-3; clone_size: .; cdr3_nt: TGTGCCAGCAGCAATTTGGGACAGGGTGTCTTTTTGGAGTACTTC; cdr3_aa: CASSNLGQGVFLEYF
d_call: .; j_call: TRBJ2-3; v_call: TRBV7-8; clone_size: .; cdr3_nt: TGTGCCAGCAGCTTAGACAGGTCCACAGATACGCAGTATTTT; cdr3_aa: CASSLDRSTDTQYF
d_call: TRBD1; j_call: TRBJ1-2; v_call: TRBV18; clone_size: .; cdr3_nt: TGTGCCAGCTCACCACAAAGAGACAGGGGCGAATTCAACTATGGCTACACCTTC; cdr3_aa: CASSPQRDRGEFNYGYTF
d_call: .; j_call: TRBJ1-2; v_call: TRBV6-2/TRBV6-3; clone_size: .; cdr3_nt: TGTGCCAGCAGCCTCGGGAACTATGGCTACACCTTC; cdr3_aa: CASSLGNYGYTF
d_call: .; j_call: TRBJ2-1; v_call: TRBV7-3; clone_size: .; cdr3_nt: TGTGCCAGCAGCTTAAGGCGGAGCTCCTACAATGAGCAGTTCTTC; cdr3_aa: CASSLRRSSYNEQFF
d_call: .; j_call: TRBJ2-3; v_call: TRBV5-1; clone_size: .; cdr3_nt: TGCGCCAGCAGCCACAGAGTGAGCACAGATACGCAGTATTTT; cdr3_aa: CASSHRVSTDTQYF
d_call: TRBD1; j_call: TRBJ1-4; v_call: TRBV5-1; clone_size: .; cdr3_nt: TGCGCCAGCAGAAGACAGGGGGCTTATGAAAAACTGTTTTTT; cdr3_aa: CASRRQGAYEKLFF
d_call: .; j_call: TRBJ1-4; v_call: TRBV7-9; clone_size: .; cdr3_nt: TGTGCCAGCAGCTATCACAGGGAGGGGTTTGAAAAACTGTTTTTT; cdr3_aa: CASSYHREGFEKLFF
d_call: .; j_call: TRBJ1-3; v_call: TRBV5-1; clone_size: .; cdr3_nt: TGCGCCAGCAGCTTAGGGGTTAACTCTGGAAACACCATATATTTT; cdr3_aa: CASSLGVNSGNTIYF
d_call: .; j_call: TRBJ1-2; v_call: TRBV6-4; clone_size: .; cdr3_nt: TGTGCCAGCAGTGACCCGATGGAGGGCTACACCTTC; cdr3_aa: CASSDPMEGYTF
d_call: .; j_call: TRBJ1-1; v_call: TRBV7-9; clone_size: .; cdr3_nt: TGTGCCAGCAGCGTGGACAAGAGCTTTGAAGCTTTCTTT; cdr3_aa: CASSVDKSFEAFF
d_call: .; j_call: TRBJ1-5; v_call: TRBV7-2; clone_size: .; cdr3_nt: TGTGCCAGCAGGCTAAATAGCAATCAGCCCCAGCATTTT; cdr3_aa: CASRLNSNQPQHF
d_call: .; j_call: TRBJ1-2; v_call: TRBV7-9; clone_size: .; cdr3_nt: TGTGCCAGCAGCTCCCCATTTGTGTCAGGGGTAGACTATGGCTACACCTTC; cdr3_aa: CASSSPFVSGVDYGYTF
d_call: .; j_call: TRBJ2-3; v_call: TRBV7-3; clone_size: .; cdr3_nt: TGTGCCAGCAGCCCCGCGTCCCCAGATACGCAGTATTTT; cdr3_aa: CASSPASPDTQYF
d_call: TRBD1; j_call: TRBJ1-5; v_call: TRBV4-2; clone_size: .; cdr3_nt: TGTGCCAGCAGCCAAGTTAAGACAGGGGGCAATCAGCCCCAGCATTTT; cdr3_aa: CASSQVKTGGNQPQHF
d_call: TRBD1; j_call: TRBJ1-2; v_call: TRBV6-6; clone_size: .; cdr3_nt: TGTGCCAGCAGTTCCCCGACAGGGCGGGGCGGCTACACCTTC; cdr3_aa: CASSSPTGRGGYTF
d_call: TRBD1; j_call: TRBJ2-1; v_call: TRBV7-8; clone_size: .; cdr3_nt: TGTGCCAGCAGCCTAACACCAGCCGGACAGGGGGCAGGGCTCTTC; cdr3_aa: CASSLTPAGQGAGLF
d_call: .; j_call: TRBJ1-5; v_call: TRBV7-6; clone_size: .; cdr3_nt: TGTGCCAGCAGCCCAAAGTGGGGGGGTTCGAGCAATCAGCCCCAGCATTTT; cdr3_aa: CASSPKWGGSSNQPQHF
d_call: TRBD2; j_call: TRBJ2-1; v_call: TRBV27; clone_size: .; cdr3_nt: TGTGCCAGCAGTTTACCGGGACTAGCGACCAATGAGCAGTTCTTC; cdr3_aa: CASSLPGLATNEQFF
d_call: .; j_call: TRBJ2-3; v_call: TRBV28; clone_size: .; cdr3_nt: TGTGCCAGCAGTTTGCCCCCTAGTTTAGGAATCCTCACAGATACGCAGTATTTT; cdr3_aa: CASSLPPSLGILTDTQYF
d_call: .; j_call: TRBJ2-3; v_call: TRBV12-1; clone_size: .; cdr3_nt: TGTGCCAGCAGCCAACGACTAGCGGGAGCCGATACGCAGTATTTT; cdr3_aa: CASSQRLAGADTQYF
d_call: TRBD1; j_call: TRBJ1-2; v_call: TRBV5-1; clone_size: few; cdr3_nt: TGCGCCAGCAGCTTAGGACAGGGTGCTAACTATGGCTACACCTTC; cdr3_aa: CASSLGQGANYGYTF
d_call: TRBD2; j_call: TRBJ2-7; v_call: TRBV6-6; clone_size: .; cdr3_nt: TGTGCCAGCAGGGACCGACTAGCGGGACGCCTCGGGGAGCAGTACTTC; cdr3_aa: CASRDRLAGRLGEQYF
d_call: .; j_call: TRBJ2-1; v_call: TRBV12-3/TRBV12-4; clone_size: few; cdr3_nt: TGTGCCAGCAGTTTTCTTAATGAGCAGTTCTTC; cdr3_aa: CASSFLNEQFF
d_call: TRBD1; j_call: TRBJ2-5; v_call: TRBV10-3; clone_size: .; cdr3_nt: TGTGCCATCAGTGCGGGACAGCCACAAGAGACCCAGTACTTC; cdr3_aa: CAISAGQPQETQYF
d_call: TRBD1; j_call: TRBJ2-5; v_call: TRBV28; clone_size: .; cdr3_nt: TGTGCCAGCAGTTGGTTAGGGACAGCCCCCGTGACCCAGTACTTC; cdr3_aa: CASSWLGTAPVTQYF
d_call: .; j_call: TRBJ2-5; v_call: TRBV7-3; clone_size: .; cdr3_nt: TGTGCCAGCAGTAAAGGGAGCGGAGAAGAGACCCAGTACTTC; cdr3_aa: CASSKGSGEETQYF